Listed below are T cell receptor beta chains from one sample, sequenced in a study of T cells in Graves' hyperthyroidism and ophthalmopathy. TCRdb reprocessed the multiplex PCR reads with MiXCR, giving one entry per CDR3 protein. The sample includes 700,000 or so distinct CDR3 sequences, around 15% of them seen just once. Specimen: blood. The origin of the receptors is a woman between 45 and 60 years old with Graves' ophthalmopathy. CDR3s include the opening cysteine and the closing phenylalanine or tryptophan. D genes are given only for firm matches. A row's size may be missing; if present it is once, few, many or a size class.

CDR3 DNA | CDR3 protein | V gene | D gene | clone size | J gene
TGTGCCAGCAGCCAAGAGAGTAGGAGGGAGACAGATACGCAGTATTTT | CASSQESRRETDTQYF | TRBV14 | - | - | TRBJ2-3
TGTGCCAGCAGCTCCTTGGGACAGGGGGCCTACGAGCAGTACTTC | CASSSLGQGAYEQYF | TRBV5-8 | TRBD1 | - | TRBJ2-7
TGCGCCAGCAGCTCCGGACTAGCGGACCCCACCGGGGAGCTGTTTTTT | CASSSGLADPTGELFF | TRBV5-1 | TRBD2 | - | TRBJ2-2
TGTGCCAGCAGGAAACAGGGCCACGAGCAGTACTTC | CASRKQGHEQYF | TRBV11-2 | - | - | TRBJ2-7
TGTGCCAGTAGTATAGGCGGCAGTAGTAGCACAGATACGCAGTATTTT | CASSIGGSSSTDTQYF | TRBV19 | - | - | TRBJ2-3
TGCAGTGCCACCGGGACAGCAAATCAGCCCCAGCATTTT | CSATGTANQPQHF | TRBV20-1 | TRBD1 | many | TRBJ1-5
TGTGCCAGCAGAACAAGACAGGCGACTCAGCCCCAGCATTTT | CASRTRQATQPQHF | TRBV6-2/TRBV6-3 | - | many | TRBJ1-5
TGCAGTGCTAGAGATCTCCCCTCCTACAATGAGCAGTTCTTC | CSARDLPSYNEQFF | TRBV20-1 | - | many | TRBJ2-1
TGTGCCATCAGTGAAGGACAGGGGGCTTACGAGCAGTACTTC | CAISEGQGAYEQYF | TRBV10-3 | TRBD1 | many | TRBJ2-7
TGTGCCAGTAGTTCTATGGGACTAGCGGGACAAGAGCAGTACTTC | CASSSMGLAGQEQYF | TRBV19 | TRBD2 | - | TRBJ2-7
TGTGCCAGCAGCCAGGGACAGGGAGGTACCACAGATACGCAGTATTTT | CASSQGQGGTTDTQYF | TRBV28 | TRBD1 | many | TRBJ2-3
TGTGCCAGCAGTTATAGCGGGAGGGGCCAATACGAGCAGTACTTC | CASSYSGRGQYEQYF | TRBV27 | TRBD2 | - | TRBJ2-7
TGTGCCAGCAGCTTGGAAGTCCCGGTATCCTATGGCTACACCTTC | CASSLEVPVSYGYTF | TRBV5-5 | - | many | TRBJ1-2
TGTGCCTGGAAGGGACTAGCGCTCTACGAGCAGTACTTC | CAWKGLALYEQYF | TRBV30 | TRBD2 | many | TRBJ2-7